This T cell receptor (beta chain) emerged from a study of blood T cell repertoires in COVID-19. Across the study: The United States, Italy and Spain provided the acute and convalescent COVID-19 samples.

TCRdb keeps only in-frame clones here, not all; method: immunoSEQ multiplex PCR. The sample contains 270,000 or so clones, around nine tenths of which appear only once. The trim removed 4 bases at V and 7 bases at J, leaving 9 bases unmatched. The CDR3 runs to 15 residues. Germline CDR1 and CDR2: SGDLS and YYNGEE. Material for sequencing was peripheral blood. V gene TRBV9 combines with J gene TRBJ1-3; the match to TRBD1 covers 9 bases. The origin of this receptor is a man aged 35 to 55 with active or convalescent COVID-19. Written as DNA, the CDR3 is TGTGCCAGCAGCCCCTGGGACAGGGTCCTCAACACCATATATTTT. As protein: CASSPWDRVLNTIYF.